This T cell receptor (beta chain) was identified during a study of blood T cell repertoires in COVID-19. For the study at large: COVID-19 samples from acute and convalescent phases originated in the United States, Italy and Spain. Sample material is recorded as cDNA or gDNA derived from T cells, B-cell-depleted T cells, or PBMCs.

In the original workflow: Amplification of reference gene primers provided the estimated nucleated cell counts. Repertoires were generated with immunoSEQ multiplex PCR, while TCRdb's copy carries only in-frame clones and drops some. V and J calls and clone size follow that table, whereas D and trimming were derived from the DNA. Of about 290,000 clones in the sample, roughly 89% were seen once. V was shortened by 5 bases and J by 7 bases, with 11 bases between the two germline ends. Germline CDR1 is LGHNT and CDR2 is FRNRAP. CDR3 length equals 12 residues. The chain uses TRBV12-5 and TRBJ1-2, with D hard to call. This TCR derives from a woman aged 30 to 39 with active or convalescent COVID-19. Sequences were obtained from peripheral blood. CDR3 sequence: CASGPHRSGYTF. CDR3 sequence (DNA): TGTGCTAGTGGTCCGCATAGGAGTGGCTACACCTTC.